One TCR beta chain is described in this entry. Its antigen is undetermined. The data are from a study of PD-L1 blockade in urothelial cancer. About the research overall: Patients' atezolizumab regimen, 1,200 mg intravenously every 3 weeks, began around 2014. Patients' prior chemotherapy regimens numbered 0 to 3. Analysis of blood occurred 3 weeks (second dose) and 6 weeks after treatment start.

Assay: immunoSEQ multiplex PCR; the TCRdb copy retains only in-frame clones and omits some. The sample shows tens of thousands of clones, nearly 90% of them seen only once. V lost 5 bases to trimming and J lost 10 bases; unmatched junction nucleotides: 8. CDR1 is ENHRY and CDR2 is SYGVKD in the germline V gene. The CDR3 sequence is 15 residues long. General study results and limits: More expansion of tumor-associated blood clones, seen at 3 weeks, marked durable-benefit patients.

The rearrangement uses TRBV10-3 and TRBJ1-6; TRBD1 matches 10 bases. The source material was PBMCs, sampled around atezolizumab (anti-PD-L1) treatment. The clonotype was recovered from a man in his sixties with urothelial cancer. CDR3 nucleotide sequence: TGTGCCATCAGTACGACCGGGACAGGGGAGTCACCCCTCCACTTT. Its translation: CAISTTGTGESPLHF.